This T cell receptor beta chain was obtained from a study of cytomegalovirus exposure and HLA in healthy donors. Across the study: The Caucasian-associated ancestry cluster held 65% to 90% of more than 350 genotyped donors. Study-wide points: With further analysis later on, most CMV-associated TCR beta chains appeared HLA-restricted. A prior analysis recorded that most TCR beta V segments were productive about 90% or about 30% of the time.

Note on this clone: What it binds is not known.

PCR was performed using 60 Vbeta and 13 Jbeta primers. Measured with immunoSEQ multiplex PCR; TCRdb has only the in-frame clones, and not every one. The sample holds about 260,000 clones, 84% seen once. Trimming removed 0 bases from V and 10 bases from J; junction bases left unmatched: 5. CDR1 is SGDLS, CDR2 YYNGEE, per germline. CDR3 length: 15 residues. The sample was PBMCs. The receptor's source is a woman in her forties in good health and CMV-seropositive. This chain joins TRBV9 and TRBJ1-6; 9 nucleotides align to TRBD1. The CDR3 is CASSVEGTGNSPLHF. The CDR3 bases are TGTGCCAGCAGCGTAGAAGGGACAGGGAACTCACCCCTCCACTTT.